This TCR beta chain was observed in a study of cytomegalovirus exposure and HLA in healthy donors. Findings and caveats of the study: Among immune exposure information, only CMV serostatus was available.

Both 60 Vbeta primers and 13 Jbeta primers went into the PCR. Assay used: immunoSEQ multiplex PCR; TCRdb lists only in-frame clones, some missing. The table shows about 150,000 clones, with about 76% occurring only once. The CDR3 totals 14 residues. Trimming left V 4 bases short and J 0 bases short, with 9 bases between. Germline CDR1 and CDR2: SGHVS and FNYEAQ. About this clone: No antigen is known for it.

The chain joins TRBV7-6 to TRBJ1-1, with D hard to call. The source is a man younger than 40 in good health and CMV-seropositive. The sequencing input was PBMCs. CDR3 residues: CASSSQAVNTEAFF. The CDR3 DNA follows: TGTGCCAGCAGCTCCCAAGCGGTGAACACTGAAGCTTTCTTT.